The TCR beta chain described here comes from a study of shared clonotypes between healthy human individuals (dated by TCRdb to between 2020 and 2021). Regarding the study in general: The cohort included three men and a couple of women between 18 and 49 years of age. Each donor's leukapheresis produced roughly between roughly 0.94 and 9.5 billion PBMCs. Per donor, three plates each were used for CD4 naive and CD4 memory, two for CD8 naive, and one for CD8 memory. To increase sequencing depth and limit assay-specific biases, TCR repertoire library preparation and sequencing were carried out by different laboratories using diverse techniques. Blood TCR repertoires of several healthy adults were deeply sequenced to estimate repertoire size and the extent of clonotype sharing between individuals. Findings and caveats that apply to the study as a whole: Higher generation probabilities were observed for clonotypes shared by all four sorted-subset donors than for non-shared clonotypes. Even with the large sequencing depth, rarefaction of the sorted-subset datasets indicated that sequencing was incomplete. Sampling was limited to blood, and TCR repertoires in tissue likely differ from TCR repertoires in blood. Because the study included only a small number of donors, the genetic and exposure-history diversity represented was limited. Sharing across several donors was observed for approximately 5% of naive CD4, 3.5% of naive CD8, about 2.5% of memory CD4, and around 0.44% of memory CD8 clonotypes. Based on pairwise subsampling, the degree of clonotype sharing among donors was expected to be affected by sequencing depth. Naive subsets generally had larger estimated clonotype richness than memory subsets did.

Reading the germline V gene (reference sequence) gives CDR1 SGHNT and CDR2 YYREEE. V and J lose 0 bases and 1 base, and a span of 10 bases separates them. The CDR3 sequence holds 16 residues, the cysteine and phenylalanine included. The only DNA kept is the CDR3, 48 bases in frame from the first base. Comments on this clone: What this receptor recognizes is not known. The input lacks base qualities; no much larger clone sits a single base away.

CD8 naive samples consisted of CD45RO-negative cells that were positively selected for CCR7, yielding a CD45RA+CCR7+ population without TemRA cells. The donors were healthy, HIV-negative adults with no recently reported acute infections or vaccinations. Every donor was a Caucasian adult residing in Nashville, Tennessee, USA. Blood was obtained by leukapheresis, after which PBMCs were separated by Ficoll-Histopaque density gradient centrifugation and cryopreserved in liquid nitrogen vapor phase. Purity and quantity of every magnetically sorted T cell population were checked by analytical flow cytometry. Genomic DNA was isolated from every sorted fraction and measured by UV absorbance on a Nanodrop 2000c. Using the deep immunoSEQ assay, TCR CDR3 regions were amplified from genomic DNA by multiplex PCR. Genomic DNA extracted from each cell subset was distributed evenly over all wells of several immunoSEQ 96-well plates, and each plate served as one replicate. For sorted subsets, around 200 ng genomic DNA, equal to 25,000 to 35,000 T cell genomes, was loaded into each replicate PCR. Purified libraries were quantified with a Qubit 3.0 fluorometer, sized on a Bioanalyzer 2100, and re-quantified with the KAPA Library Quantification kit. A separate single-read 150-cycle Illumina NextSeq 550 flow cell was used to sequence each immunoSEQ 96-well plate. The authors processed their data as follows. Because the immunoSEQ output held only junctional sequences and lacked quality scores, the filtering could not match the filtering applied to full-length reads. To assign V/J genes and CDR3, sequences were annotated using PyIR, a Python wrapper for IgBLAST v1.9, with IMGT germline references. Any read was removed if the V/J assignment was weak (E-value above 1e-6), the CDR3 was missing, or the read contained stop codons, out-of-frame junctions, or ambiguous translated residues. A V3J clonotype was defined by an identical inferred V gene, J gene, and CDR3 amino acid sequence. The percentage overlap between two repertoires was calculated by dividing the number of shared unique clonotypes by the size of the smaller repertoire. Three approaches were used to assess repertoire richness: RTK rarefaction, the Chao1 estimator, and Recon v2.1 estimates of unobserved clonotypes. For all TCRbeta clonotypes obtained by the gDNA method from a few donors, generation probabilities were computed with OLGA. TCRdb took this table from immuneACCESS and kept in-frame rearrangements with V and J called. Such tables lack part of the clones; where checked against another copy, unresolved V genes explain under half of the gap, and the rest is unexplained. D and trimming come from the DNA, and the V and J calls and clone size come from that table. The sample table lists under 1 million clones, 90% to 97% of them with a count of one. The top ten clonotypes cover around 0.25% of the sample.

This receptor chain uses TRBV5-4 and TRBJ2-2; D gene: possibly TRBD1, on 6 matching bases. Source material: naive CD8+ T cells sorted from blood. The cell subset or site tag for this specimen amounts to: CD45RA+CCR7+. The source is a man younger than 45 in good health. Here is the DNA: TGTGCCAGCAGCTTGGTGGCAGGGGTGAACACCGGGGAGCTGTTTTTT. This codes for CASSLVAGVNTGELFF.